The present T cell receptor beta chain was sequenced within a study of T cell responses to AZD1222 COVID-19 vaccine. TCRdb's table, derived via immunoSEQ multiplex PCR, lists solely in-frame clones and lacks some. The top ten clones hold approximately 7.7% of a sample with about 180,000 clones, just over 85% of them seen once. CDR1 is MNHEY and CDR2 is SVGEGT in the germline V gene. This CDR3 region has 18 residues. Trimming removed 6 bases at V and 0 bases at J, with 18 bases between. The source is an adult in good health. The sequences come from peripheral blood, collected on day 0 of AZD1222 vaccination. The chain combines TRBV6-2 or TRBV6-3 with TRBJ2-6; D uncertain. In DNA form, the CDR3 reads TGTGCCAGCAGCCAACTGACTCCCCGTGGCTCTGGGGCCAACGTCCTGACTTTC. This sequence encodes CASSQLTPRGSGANVLTF.